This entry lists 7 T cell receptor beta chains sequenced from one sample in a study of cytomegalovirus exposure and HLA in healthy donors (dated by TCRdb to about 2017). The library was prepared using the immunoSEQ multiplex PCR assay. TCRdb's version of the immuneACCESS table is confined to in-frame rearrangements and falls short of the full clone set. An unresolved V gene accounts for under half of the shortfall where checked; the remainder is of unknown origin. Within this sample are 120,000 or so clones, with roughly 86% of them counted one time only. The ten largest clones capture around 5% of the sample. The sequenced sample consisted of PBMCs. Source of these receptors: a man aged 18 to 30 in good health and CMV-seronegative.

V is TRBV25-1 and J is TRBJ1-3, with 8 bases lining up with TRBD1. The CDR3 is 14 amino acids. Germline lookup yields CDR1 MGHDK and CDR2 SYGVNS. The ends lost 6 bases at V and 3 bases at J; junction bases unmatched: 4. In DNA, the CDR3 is TGTGCCAGCAGCGGACAGGGAGGTGGAAACACCATATATTTT. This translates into CASSGQGGGNTIYF.

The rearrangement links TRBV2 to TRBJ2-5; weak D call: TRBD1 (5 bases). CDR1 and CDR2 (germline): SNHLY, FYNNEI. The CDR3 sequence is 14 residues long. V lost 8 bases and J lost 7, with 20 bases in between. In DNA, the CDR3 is TGTGCCAGCCAAGTAGGGGCCCAAATAGGGACCCAGTACTTC. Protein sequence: CASQVGAQIGTQYF.

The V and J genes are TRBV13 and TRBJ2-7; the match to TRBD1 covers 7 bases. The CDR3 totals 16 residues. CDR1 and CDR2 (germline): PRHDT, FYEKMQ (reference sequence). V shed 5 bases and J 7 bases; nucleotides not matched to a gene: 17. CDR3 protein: CASSERGQSLRGEQYF. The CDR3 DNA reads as TGTGCCAGCAGCGAGAGGGGACAGAGCCTTAGAGGGGAGCAGTACTTC.

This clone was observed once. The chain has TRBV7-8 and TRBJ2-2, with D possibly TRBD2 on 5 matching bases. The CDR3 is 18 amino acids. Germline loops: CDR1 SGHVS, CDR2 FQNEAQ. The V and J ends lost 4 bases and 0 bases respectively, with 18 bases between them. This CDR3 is CASSSHLPGVSNTGELFF. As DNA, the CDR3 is TGTGCCAGCAGCTCCCACTTACCCGGGGTTTCGAACACCGGGGAGCTGTTTTTT.

This chain's CDR3 is CATSRGAGPGSPLHF. For the CDR3, the DNA is TGTGCCACCAGCAGAGGTGCAGGGCCGGGTTCACCCCTCCACTTT. This chain connects TRBV15 to TRBJ1-6; D possibly corresponds to TRBD1 (5 bases). Germline V lookup: CDR1 LNHNV, CDR2 YYDKDF (reference sequence). V lost 1 base and J 9 bases, leaving 13 bases between the germline ends. The CDR3 has 15 amino acids.

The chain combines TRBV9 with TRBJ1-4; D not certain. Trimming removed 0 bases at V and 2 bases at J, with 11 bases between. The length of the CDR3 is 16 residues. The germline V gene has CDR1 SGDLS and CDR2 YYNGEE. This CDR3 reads CASSVGGRKTNEKLFF. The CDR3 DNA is TGTGCCAGCAGCGTAGGCGGCCGAAAGACTAATGAAAAACTGTTTTTT.

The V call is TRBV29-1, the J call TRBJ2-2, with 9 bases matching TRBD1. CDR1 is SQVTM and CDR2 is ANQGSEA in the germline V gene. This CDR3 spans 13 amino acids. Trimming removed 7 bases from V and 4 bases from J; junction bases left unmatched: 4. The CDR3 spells CSADRGSTGELFF. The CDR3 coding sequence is TGCAGCGCCGACAGGGGGAGCACCGGGGAGCTGTTTTTT.